These 4 T cell receptor beta chains originate from one sample sequenced in a study of persistence of HIV-infected CD4 T cells (dated by TCRdb to 2018 to 2020). The immunoSEQ hsTCRB assay version 4, run in survey mode, was used to sequence TCRbeta repertoires from genomic DNA. This immuneACCESS table, as held by TCRdb, lists in-frame sequences with V and J called but not all clones. Of the missing ones, under half trace to an unresolved V gene in checked studies; the others have no known cause. This sample holds about 28,000 clones; roughly four fifths were observed only once. Of the sample, less than 5% is held by the ten largest clones. The treatment or condition label, read with the paper, signifies: suppressive antiretroviral therapy. Lysates of CMV-infected fibroblasts at roughly 10 ug/mL were used to stimulate the cells. Memory CD4+ T cells that did not respond, being CD40L-negative, CD69-negative and CD45RO-high, were sorted as memory populations depleted of antigen-responding cells.

Their target antigens are unknown. This sample comprised CD4+ T cells sorted from PBMCs after roughly 17-hour stimulation, obtained from a patient who received antiretroviral therapy. The sample's cell subset or site label, in plain terms: CD40L-CD69- CD45RO-high memory CD4 T cells not responding to CMV lysate. The receptors come from an adult man with HIV who was CMV-seropositive.

CDR3 amino acids: CASSQEPLSGNYGYTF. The CDR3 coding sequence is TGCGCCAGCAGCCAAGAACCCCTGAGTGGTAACTATGGCTACACCTTC. V is TRBV4-1 and J is TRBJ1-2; no definite D call. Trimming took 0 bases from V and 1 from J, leaving 12 bases between them. Germline CDR1 MGHRA, CDR2 YSYEKL. The CDR3 length is 16 residues.

This clone was observed a single time. The V and J genes are TRBV6-5 and TRBJ2-1; D possibly corresponds to TRBD2 (7 bases). Germline V lookup: CDR1 MNHEY, CDR2 SVGAGI. Trimming took off 5 bases at V and 1 base at J, with 12 bases between the two ends. CDR3 length equals 15 residues. The CDR3 DNA reads as TGTGCCAGCAGTAGGGGGGGGATGTCCTACAATGAGCAGTTCTTC. As protein: CASSRGGMSYNEQFF.

The rearrangement links TRBV2 to TRBJ2-7; D remains unclear. Germline CDR1 SNHLY, CDR2 FYNNEI. CDR3 size: 12 residues. The V gene lost 4 bases and the J gene lost 2 bases, with 6 bases spanning the gap. CDR3 nucleotide sequence: TGTGCCAGCAGTGGCGAAACCTACGAGCAGTACTTC. Protein: CASSGETYEQYF.

V is TRBV2 and J is TRBJ1-5; maybe TRBD1 (5 bases). V shed 5 bases and J shed 3 bases, with 14 bases lying between them. CDR1 SNHLY and CDR2 FYNNEI come from the germline V gene. The CDR3 length is 15 residues. The DNA for the CDR3 is TGTGCCAGCAGTTGGGGAGGCAGGGACAATCAGCCCCAGCATTTT. Protein sequence: CASSWGGRDNQPQHF.